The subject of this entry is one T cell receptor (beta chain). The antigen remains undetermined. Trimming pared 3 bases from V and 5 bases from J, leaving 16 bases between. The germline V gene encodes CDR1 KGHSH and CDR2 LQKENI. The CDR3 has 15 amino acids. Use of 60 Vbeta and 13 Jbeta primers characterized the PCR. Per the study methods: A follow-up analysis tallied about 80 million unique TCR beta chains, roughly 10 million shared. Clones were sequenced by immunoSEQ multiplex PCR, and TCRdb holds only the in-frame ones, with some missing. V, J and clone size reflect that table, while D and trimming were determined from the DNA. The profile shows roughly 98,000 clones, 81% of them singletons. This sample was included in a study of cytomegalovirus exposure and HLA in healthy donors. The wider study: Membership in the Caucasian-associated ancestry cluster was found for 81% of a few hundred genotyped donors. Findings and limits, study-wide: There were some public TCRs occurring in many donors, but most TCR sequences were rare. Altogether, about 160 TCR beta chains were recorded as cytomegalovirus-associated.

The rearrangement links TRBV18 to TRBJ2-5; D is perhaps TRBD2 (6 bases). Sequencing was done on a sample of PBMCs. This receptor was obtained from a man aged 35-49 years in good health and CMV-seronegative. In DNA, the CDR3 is TGTGCCAGCTCACCCGAGGCGGGATTCGGGGAGACCCAGTACTTC. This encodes CASSPEAGFGETQYF. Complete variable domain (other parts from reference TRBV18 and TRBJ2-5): NAGVMQNPRHLVRRRGQEARLRCSPMKGHSHVYWYRQLPEEGLKFMVYLQKENIIDESGMPKERFSAEFPKEGPSILRIQQVVRGDSAAYFCASSPEAGFGETQYFGPGTRLLVL.